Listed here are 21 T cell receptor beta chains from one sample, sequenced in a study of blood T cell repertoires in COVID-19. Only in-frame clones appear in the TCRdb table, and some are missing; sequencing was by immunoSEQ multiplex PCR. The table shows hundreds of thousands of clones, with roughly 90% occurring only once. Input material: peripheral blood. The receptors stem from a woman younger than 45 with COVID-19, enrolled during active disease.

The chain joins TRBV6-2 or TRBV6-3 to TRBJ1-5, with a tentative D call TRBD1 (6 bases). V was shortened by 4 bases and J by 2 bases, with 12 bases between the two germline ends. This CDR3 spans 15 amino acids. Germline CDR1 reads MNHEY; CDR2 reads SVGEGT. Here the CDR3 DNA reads TGTGCCAGCAGTTTGGGGACAATCGGCAATCAGCCCCAGCATTTT. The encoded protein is CASSLGTIGNQPQHF.

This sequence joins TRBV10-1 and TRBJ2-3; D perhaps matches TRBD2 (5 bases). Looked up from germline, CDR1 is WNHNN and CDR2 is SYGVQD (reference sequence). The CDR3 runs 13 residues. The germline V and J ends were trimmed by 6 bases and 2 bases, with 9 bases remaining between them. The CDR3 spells CASSPGVTDTQYF. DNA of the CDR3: TGCGCCAGCAGCCCCGGGGTCACAGATACGCAGTATTTT.

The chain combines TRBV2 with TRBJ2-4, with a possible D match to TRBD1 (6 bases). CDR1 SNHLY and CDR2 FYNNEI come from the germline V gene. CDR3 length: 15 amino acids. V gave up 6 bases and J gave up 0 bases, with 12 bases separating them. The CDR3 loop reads CASRGTWLAKNIQYF. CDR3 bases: TGTGCCAGCAGGGGGACATGGCTAGCCAAAAACATTCAGTACTTC.

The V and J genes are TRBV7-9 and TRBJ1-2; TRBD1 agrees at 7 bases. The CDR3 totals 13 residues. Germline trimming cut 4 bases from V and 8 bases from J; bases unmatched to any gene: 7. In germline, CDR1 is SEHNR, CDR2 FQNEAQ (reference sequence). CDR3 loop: CASSSDRDGGYTF. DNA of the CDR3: TGTGCCAGCAGCTCTGACAGGGACGGCGGCTACACCTTC.

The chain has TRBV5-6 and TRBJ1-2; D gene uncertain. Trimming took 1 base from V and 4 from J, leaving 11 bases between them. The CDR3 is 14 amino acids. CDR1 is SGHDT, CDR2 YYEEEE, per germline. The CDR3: CASSLPSGTYGYTF. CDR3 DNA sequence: TGTGCCAGCAGCTTGCCCTCGGGTACCTATGGCTACACCTTC. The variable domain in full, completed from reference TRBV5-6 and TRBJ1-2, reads DAGVTQSPTHLIKTRGQQVTLRCSPKSGHDTVSWYQQALGQGPQFIFQYYEEEERQRGNFPDRFSGHQFPNYSSELNVNALLLGDSALYLCASSLPSGTYGYTFGSGTRLTVV.

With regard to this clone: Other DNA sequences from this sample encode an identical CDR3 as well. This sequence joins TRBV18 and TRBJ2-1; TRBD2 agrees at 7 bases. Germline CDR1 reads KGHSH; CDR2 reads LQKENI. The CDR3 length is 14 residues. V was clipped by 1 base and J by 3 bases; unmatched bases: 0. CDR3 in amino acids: CASSPLAGYNEQFF. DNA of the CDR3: TGTGCCAGCTCACCACTAGCGGGCTACAATGAGCAGTTCTTC.

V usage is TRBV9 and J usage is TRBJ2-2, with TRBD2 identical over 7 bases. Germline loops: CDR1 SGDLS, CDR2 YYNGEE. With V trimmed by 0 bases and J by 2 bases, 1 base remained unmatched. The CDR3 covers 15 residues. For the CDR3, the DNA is TGTGCCAGCAGCGTAGGAGCGGGAAACACCGGGGAGCTGTTTTTT. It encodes CASSVGAGNTGELFF.

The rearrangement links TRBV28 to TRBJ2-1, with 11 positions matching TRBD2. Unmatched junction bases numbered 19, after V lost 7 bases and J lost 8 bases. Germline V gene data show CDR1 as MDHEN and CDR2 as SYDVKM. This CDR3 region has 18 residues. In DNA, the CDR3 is TGTGCCAGCAAGAACCGTAGCGGGAGGGCATCATCTCGGGATGAGCAGTTCTTC. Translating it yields CASKNRSGRASSRDEQFF.

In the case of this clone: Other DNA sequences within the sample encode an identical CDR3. CDR3: CASSTPGTGSYEQYF. CDR3 DNA sequence: TGTGCCAGCAGTACTCCCGGGACAGGGTCCTACGAGCAGTACTTC. The genes are TRBV28 and TRBJ2-7; 9 nucleotides line up with TRBD1. Germline V lookup: CDR1 MDHEN, CDR2 SYDVKM. The CDR3 has 15 residues. With 5 bases clipped from V and 1 base from J, the junction kept 6 bases outside the gene matches.

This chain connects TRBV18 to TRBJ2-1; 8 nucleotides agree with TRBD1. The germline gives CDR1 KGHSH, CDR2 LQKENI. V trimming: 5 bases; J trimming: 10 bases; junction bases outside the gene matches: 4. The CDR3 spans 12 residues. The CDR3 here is CASSRTGWEQFF. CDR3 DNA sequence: TGTGCCAGCTCAAGGACAGGGTGGGAGCAGTTCTTC.

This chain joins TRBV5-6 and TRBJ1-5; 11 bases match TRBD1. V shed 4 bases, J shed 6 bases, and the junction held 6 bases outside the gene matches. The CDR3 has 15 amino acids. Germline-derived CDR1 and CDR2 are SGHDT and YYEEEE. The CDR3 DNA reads TGTGCCAGCAGCAGGCGGACAGGGGGCTTTCAGCCCCAGCATTTT. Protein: CASSRRTGGFQPQHF.

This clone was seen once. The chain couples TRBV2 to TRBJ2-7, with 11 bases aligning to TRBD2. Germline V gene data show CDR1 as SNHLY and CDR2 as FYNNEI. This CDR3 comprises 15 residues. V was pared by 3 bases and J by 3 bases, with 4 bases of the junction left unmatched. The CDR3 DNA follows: TGTGCCAGCAGTGAGACCGGGACTAGCGGCTACGAGCAGTACTTC. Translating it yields CASSETGTSGYEQYF.

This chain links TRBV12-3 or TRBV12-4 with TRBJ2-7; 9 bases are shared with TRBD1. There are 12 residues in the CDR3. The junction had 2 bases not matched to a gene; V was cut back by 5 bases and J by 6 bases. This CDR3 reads CASSMTGGEQYF. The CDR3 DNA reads TGTGCCAGCAGTATGACAGGGGGCGAGCAGTACTTC.

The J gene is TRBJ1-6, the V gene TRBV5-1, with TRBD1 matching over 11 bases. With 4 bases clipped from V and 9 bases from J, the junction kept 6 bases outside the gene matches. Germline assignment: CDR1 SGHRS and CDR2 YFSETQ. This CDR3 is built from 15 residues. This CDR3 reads CASSTDRGLGSPLHF. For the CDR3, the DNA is TGCGCCAGCAGCACGGACAGGGGGCTCGGTTCACCCCTCCACTTT. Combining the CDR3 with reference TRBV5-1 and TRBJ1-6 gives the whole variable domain KAGVTQTPRYLIKTRGQQVTLSCSPISGHRSVSWYQQTPGQGLQFLFEYFSETQRNKGNFPGRFSGRQFSNSRSEMNVSTLELGDSALYLCASSTDRGLGSPLHFGNGTRLTVT.

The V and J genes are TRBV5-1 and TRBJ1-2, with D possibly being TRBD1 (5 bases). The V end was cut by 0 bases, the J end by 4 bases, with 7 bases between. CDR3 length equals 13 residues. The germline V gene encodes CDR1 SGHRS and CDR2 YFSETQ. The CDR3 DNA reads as TGCGCCAGCAGCTTGGGACAGTTCTATGGCTACACCTTC. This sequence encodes CASSLGQFYGYTF.

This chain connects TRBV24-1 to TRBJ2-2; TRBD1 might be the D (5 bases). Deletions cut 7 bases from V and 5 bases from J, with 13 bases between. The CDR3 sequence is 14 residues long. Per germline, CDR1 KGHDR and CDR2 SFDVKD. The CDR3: CATRGQGNTGELFF. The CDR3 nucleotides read TGTGCCACCAGGGGCCAGGGAAATACCGGGGAGCTGTTTTTT.

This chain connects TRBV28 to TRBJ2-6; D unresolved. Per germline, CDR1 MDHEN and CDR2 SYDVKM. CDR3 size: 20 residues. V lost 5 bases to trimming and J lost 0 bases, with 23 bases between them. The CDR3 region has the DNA TGTGCCAGCAGTCCATATTATACCCTCCTGGCAGACTCTGGGGCCAACGTCCTGACTTTC. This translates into CASSPYYTLLADSGANVLTF.

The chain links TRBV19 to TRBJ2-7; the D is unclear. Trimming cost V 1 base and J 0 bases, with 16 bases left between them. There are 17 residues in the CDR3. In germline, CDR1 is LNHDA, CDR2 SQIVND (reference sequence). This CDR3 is CASSIGADETFSYEQYF. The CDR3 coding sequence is TGTGCCAGTAGTATAGGGGCAGATGAGACATTCTCCTACGAGCAGTACTTC.

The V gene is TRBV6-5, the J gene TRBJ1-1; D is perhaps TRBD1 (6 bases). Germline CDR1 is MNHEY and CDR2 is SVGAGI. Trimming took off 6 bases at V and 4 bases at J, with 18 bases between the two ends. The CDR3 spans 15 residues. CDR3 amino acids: CASSSSGGPGTEAFF. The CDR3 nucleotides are TGTGCCAGCAGCTCGAGCGGGGGGCCGGGCACTGAAGCTTTCTTT.

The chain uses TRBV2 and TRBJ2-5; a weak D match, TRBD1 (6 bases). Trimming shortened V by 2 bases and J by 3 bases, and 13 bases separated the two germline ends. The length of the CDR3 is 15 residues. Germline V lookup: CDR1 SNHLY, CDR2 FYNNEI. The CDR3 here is CASSEFVGQKETQYF. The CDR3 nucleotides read TGTGCCAGCAGTGAATTCGTCGGACAGAAAGAGACCCAGTACTTC. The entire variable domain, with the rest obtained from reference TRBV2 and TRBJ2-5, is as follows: EPEVTQTPSHQVTQMGQEVILRCVPISNHLYFYWYRQILGQKVEFLVSFYNNEISEKSEIFDDQFSVERPDGSNFTLKIRSTKLEDSAMYFCASSEFVGQKETQYFGPGTRLLVL.

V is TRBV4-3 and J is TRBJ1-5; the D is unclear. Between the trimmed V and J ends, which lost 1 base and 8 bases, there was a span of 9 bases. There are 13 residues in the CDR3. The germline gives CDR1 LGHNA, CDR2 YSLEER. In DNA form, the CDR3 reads TGCGCCAGCAGCCAAGGTGTCGAGGAGCCCCAGCATTTT. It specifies CASSQGVEEPQHF.